These 5 T cell receptor beta chains came from one sample sequenced in a study of OX40 agonist ivuxolimab in advanced cancers. Data came from immunoSEQ multiplex PCR; TCRdb stores just in-frame clones and leaves some out. The sample lists about 76,000 clones; over 80% were seen once. Sequencing was performed on CD4+ or CD8+ T cells sorted from blood, taken in a trial of the OX40 agonist ivuxolimab. The receptor set was obtained from an adult with an advanced solid tumor such as melanoma, head and neck, liver or kidney cancer.

The chain links TRBV9 to TRBJ2-5; D gene uncertain. The CDR3 runs to 15 residues. Trimming left V 0 bases short and J 2 bases short, with 11 bases between. CDR1 and CDR2 (germline): SGDLS, YYNGEE. The CDR3: CASSVGVNTQETQYF. CDR3 bases: TGTGCCAGCAGCGTAGGGGTCAACACTCAAGAGACCCAGTACTTC.

The rearrangement uses TRBV7-9 and TRBJ2-6, with D possibly TRBD1 on 6 matching bases. The V gene's germline CDR1 is SEHNR and CDR2 FQNEAQ (reference sequence). Deletions cut 6 bases from V and 0 bases from J, with 9 bases between. CDR3 length: 15 amino acids. The CDR3 protein is CASRKQGSGANVLTF. The CDR3 nucleotides are TGTGCCAGCAGAAAACAGGGCTCTGGGGCCAACGTCCTGACTTTC. The variable domain in full, with the rest retrieved from reference TRBV7-9 and TRBJ2-6, is DTGVSQNPRHKITKRGQNVTFRCDPISEHNRLYWYRQTLGQGPEFLTYFQNEAQLEKSRLLSDRFSAERPKGSFSTLEIQRTEQGDSAMYLCASRKQGSGANVLTFGAGSRLTVL.

The V call is TRBV6-5, the J call TRBJ1-5, with D uncertain. V was shortened by 8 bases and J by 2 bases, with 7 bases between the two germline ends. Germline V gives CDR1 MNHEY, CDR2 SVGAGI. The CDR3 has 12 residues. The CDR3 sequence is CASRRGNQPQHF. In nucleotides, the CDR3 is TGTGCCAGCCGGAGAGGCAATCAGCCCCAGCATTTT.

This clone was counted a few times. The chain uses TRBV7-9 and TRBJ1-1; perhaps TRBD1 as D (5 bases). Per the germline V gene, CDR1 is SEHNR and CDR2 is FQNEAQ (reference sequence). V gave up 5 bases and J gave up 7 bases, with 20 bases separating them. The CDR3 runs 15 residues. The CDR3 DNA reads TGTGCCAGCAGCCCCTGGGGGAGGGGAATTGGTGAAGCTTTCTTT. It yields the protein CASSPWGRGIGEAFF.

V gene TRBV7-8 combines with J gene TRBJ2-1; D is uncertain. The V gene lost 3 bases and the J gene lost 0 bases, with 6 bases spanning the gap. The germline CDR1 and CDR2 sequences are SGHVS and FQNEAQ. This CDR3 is 14 amino acids long. The CDR3: CASSFSTSYNEQFF. The CDR3 DNA reads TGTGCCAGCAGCTTTTCAACCTCCTACAATGAGCAGTTCTTC.